The source of this T cell receptor (beta chain) is a study of shared clonotypes between healthy human individuals. Germline V gene lookup returns CDR1 ENHRY and CDR2 SYGVKD. V dropped 3 bases and J dropped 5 bases, with 13 bases sitting between them. The length of the CDR3 is 14 residues. The assay was immunoSEQ multiplex PCR, and TCRdb's table has in-frame clones only and misses some. The table has about 1.5 million clones, 95% to 99% seen once. The material sequenced was naive CD4+ T cells sorted from blood. Stated subset: CD45RA+ positively selected. The receptor comes from a man aged 30 to 39 in good health. The chain links TRBV10-3 to TRBJ1-2; D uncertain. The CDR3 loop is CAISDSGSTYGYTF. Here the CDR3 DNA reads TGTGCCATCAGTGATTCCGGGTCAACGTATGGCTACACCTTC.